These T cell receptor beta chains were read from a single sample in a study of long-term antiretroviral therapy in people with HIV. Using immunoSEQ multiplex PCR, the repertoire was profiled, and TCRdb retains in-frame clones only, with some absent. The repertoire holds some 20,000 clones, with less than 95% as singletons. Source: unsorted PBMCs, taken 4.4 years before starting antiretroviral therapy. Receptor source: a woman aged 30 to 39 with HIV. The CDR3 runs from the conserved cysteine through the conserved F or W. The D gene is left open where the match is weak. Clone size appears in some rows only: once, few, many, or a class for an expanded clone.

d_call	j_call	v_call	clone_size	cdr3_aa	cdr3_nt
NA	TRBJ2-3	TRBV7-7	NA	CASSPGGGAANTQYF	TGTGCTAGCAGCCCAGGGGGGGGAGCCGCCAATACGCAGTATTTT
TRBD1	TRBJ2-7	TRBV7-2	NA	CASSLTGSSYEQYF	TGTGCCAGCAGCTTGACAGGGAGCTCCTACGAGCAGTACTTC
NA	TRBJ1-5	TRBV5-6	NA	CASSLGTVSNQPQHF	TGTGCCAGCAGCTTGGGGACAGTCAGCAATCAGCCCCAGCATTTT
TRBD2	TRBJ2-3	TRBV19	NA	CASSLLAAAGVSDTQYF	TGTGCCAGTAGTCTGCTCGCGGCAGCGGGGGTGTCAGATACGCAGTATTTT
NA	TRBJ2-5	TRBV5-1	NA	CASSLAGGMEETQYF	TGCGCCAGCAGCTTGGCCGGAGGGATGGAAGAGACCCAGTACTTC
TRBD2	TRBJ2-1	TRBV5-6	NA	CASSPGGPSSYNEQFF	TGTGCCAGCAGCCCGGGGGGGCCCAGCTCCTACAATGAGCAGTTCTTC
NA	TRBJ1-3	TRBV29-1	NA	CSVRREAGNTIYF	TGCAGCGTTAGAAGGGAAGCTGGAAACACCATATATTTT
NA	TRBJ1-1	TRBV30	NA	CAWSVGQATEAFF	TGTGCCTGGAGTGTAGGACAAGCCACTGAAGCTTTCTTT
TRBD1	TRBJ2-5	TRBV6-1	NA	CASRGTGWETQYF	TGTGCCAGCAGAGGGACAGGGTGGGAGACCCAGTACTTC
NA	TRBJ2-5	TRBV27	NA	CASSSREYQETQYF	TGTGCCAGCAGTTCTCGAGAGTACCAAGAGACCCAGTACTTC
TRBD1	TRBJ1-1	TRBV18	NA	CASSAGQGLNTEAFF	TGTGCCAGCTCAGCGGGACAGGGTCTGAACACTGAAGCTTTCTTT
NA	TRBJ1-6	TRBV4-1	NA	CASSQFSDRGPNSPLHF	TGCGCCAGCAGCCAGTTCTCAGACCGAGGGCCAAATTCACCCCTCCACTTT
NA	TRBJ1-1	TRBV4-1	NA	CASSHAQFGNTEAFF	TGCGCCAGCAGCCATGCCCAATTCGGAAACACTGAAGCTTTCTTT
NA	TRBJ2-5	TRBV2	NA	CASSEAADRETQYF	TGTGCCAGCAGTGAAGCAGCAGATCGGGAGACCCAGTACTTC
NA	TRBJ1-3	TRBV7-8	NA	CASSRSAGSSGNTIYF	TGTGCCAGCAGCCGATCGGCTGGGAGCTCTGGAAACACCATATATTTT
TRBD1	TRBJ1-2	TRBV11-2	NA	CASSLGGQGRSGYTF	TGTGCCAGCAGCTTAGGGGGACAGGGGAGAAGTGGCTACACCTTC
NA	TRBJ1-2	TRBV5-1	NA	CASSLGSGYTF	TGCGCCAGCAGCTTGGGTAGTGGCTACACCTTC
TRBD1	TRBJ1-1	TRBV10-3	NA	CAISAAGGSTEAFF	TGTGCCATCAGTGCGGCAGGGGGGAGCACTGAAGCTTTCTTT
TRBD1	TRBJ2-3	TRBV10-3	once	CATEPGQGANTQYF	TGTGCCACCGAACCGGGACAGGGGGCGAATACGCAGTATTTT
TRBD1	TRBJ1-6	TRBV4-1	NA	CASSHGTGGYSSYNSPLHF	TGCGCCAGCAGCCACGGGACAGGGGGATATTCTTCCTATAATTCACCCCTCCACTTT
TRBD1	TRBJ2-7	TRBV7-6	NA	CASSLGDRGIPYEQYF	TGTGCCAGCAGCTTAGGGGACAGGGGCATACCCTACGAGCAGTACTTC
NA	TRBJ1-3	TRBV7-9	once	CASSHLFNPAGNTIYF	TGTGCCAGCAGTCATCTATTCAATCCGGCCGGAAACACCATATATTTT
TRBD1	TRBJ2-3	TRBV5-6	NA	CASSLLDRGADTQYF	TGTGCCAGCAGCCTACTGGACAGGGGTGCAGATACGCAGTATTTT
NA	TRBJ1-1	TRBV5-4	few	CASSFGIEAFF	TGTGCCAGCAGCTTTGGGATTGAAGCTTTCTTT
NA	TRBJ1-2	TRBV7-9	once	CASSLGASYGYTF	TGTGCCAGCAGCTTAGGGGCAAGCTATGGCTACACCTTC
TRBD1	TRBJ1-2	TRBV29-1	NA	CSVGQGRDYGYTF	TGCAGCGTGGGACAGGGAAGAGACTATGGCTACACCTTC
TRBD1	TRBJ2-3	TRBV6-6	NA	CASGQGAGDTQYF	TGTGCCAGCGGACAGGGGGCCGGAGATACGCAGTATTTT
TRBD1	TRBJ2-5	TRBV30	once	CAWSARQGAVETQYF	TGTGCCTGGAGTGCACGACAGGGGGCAGTTGAGACCCAGTACTTC
TRBD2	TRBJ2-5	TRBV5-4	NA	CASSLGDLAGQETQYF	TGTGCCAGCAGCTTGGGGGACCTAGCGGGGCAAGAGACCCAGTACTTC
TRBD2	TRBJ2-1	TRBV11-2	NA	CASSQSGGAFNEQFF	TGTGCCAGCAGCCAAAGCGGGGGGGCCTTCAATGAGCAGTTCTTC
NA	TRBJ1-2	TRBV30	NA	CAWTGIGYGYTF	TGTGCCTGGACAGGTATCGGCTATGGCTACACCTTC
NA	TRBJ1-1	TRBV18	NA	CASSPRGNTEAFF	TGTGCCAGCTCACCACGGGGGAACACTGAAGCTTTCTTT
TRBD1	TRBJ1-2	TRBV29-1	NA	CSAGGGELNYGYTF	TGCAGCGCCGGAGGGGGCGAGCTCAACTATGGCTACACCTTC
NA	TRBJ1-3	TRBV6-5	NA	CASSYSIVSGNTIYF	TGTGCCAGCAGTTACTCGATAGTTAGTGGAAACACCATATATTTT
TRBD2	TRBJ2-7	TRBV7-9	NA	CASSLAGGPYEQYF	TGTGCCAGCAGCCTAGCGGGGGGCCCTTACGAGCAGTACTTC
NA	TRBJ1-4	TRBV19	once	CASSGTTGFGEKLFF	TGTGCCAGTAGTGGCACTACGGGGTTTGGGGAAAAACTGTTTTTT
NA	TRBJ1-3	TRBV6-5	NA	CASSYFQGPGNTIYF	TGTGCCAGCAGTTACTTCCAGGGACCTGGAAACACCATATATTTT
TRBD2	TRBJ2-3	TRBV4-3	NA	CASSQDTTGLAGTDTQYF	TGCGCCAGCAGCCAAGATACCACCGGACTAGCGGGGACAGATACGCAGTATTTT
TRBD1	TRBJ1-2	TRBV30	NA	CAWGGRGYYGYTF	TGTGCCTGGGGCGGCAGGGGGTACTATGGCTACACCTTC